These T cell receptor beta chains were read from a single sample in a study of cytomegalovirus exposure and HLA in healthy donors. The assay was immunoSEQ multiplex PCR, and TCRdb's table has in-frame clones only and misses some. This sample yields 180,000 or so clones, of which almost 80% are seen a single time; over 12% belongs to the top ten. The specimen was PBMCs. All receptors come from a man aged 45 to 65 in good health and CMV-seropositive. Both conserved end residues are part of each CDR3. The D gene is left open where the match is weak. A clone size is listed for some rows: how often the clone was seen (once, few, many), or a class if it is expanded.

TGCGCCAGCAGCGGGACCTGGGCGGGGGGCAATAAAGCAGATACGCAGTATTTT | CASSGTWAGGNKADTQYF | TRBJ2-3 | TRBD2 | . | TRBV5-1
TGTGCCATCAGTGACGGCCCAGCGGGGGTTGGGGCCAACGTCCTGACTTTC | CAISDGPAGVGANVLTF | TRBJ2-6 | TRBD2 | . | TRBV10-3
TGTGCCAGTAGTATCGGGCAGGGGGACTATGGCTACACCTTC | CASSIGQGDYGYTF | TRBJ1-2 | TRBD1 | . | TRBV19
TGTGCCAGCAGCTTGCGGGATGACTATGGCTACACCTTC | CASSLRDDYGYTF | TRBJ1-2 | . | few | TRBV5-4
TGTGCCAGCAGACTCGGACACACAGATACGCAGTATTTT | CASRLGHTDTQYF | TRBJ2-3 | . | . | TRBV6-5
TGCGCCAGCAGCCAAGTGCTGGGGCCTCCACTTAACACTGAAGCTTTCTTT | CASSQVLGPPLNTEAFF | TRBJ1-1 | . | . | TRBV4-1
TGTGCCAGCAGCCGCTTCGGACTCTATGGCTACACCTTC | CASSRFGLYGYTF | TRBJ1-2 | . | . | TRBV7-9
TGTGCCAGCAGCCAATTTTGGCCAGGGAATCAGCCCCAGCATTTT | CASSQFWPGNQPQHF | TRBJ1-5 | . | . | TRBV4-2
TGTGCCAGCCACTTTAACACCGGGGAGCTGTTTTTT | CASHFNTGELFF | TRBJ2-2 | . | . | TRBV6-1
TGTGCCAGCAGTTTATCTAGTTGGGGGCAAGATGGCTACACCTTC | CASSLSSWGQDGYTF | TRBJ1-2 | . | few | TRBV28
TGTGCCAGCAGTTACCTGGGACTAGCTATGACCGGGGAGCTGTTTTTT | CASSYLGLAMTGELFF | TRBJ2-2 | TRBD2 | . | TRBV6-6
TGTGCCAGCAGCGTAGGCAGTGGCACTGAAGCTTTCTTT | CASSVGSGTEAFF | TRBJ1-1 | . | . | TRBV9
TGTGCCAGCAGCATCACCGGACAGGGTAAAGAGCAGTACTTC | CASSITGQGKEQYF | TRBJ2-7 | TRBD1 | . | TRBV11-2
TGTGCCAGCAGCCCGCGAGGTGCGTCAGACAATGAAAAACTGTTTTTT | CASSPRGASDNEKLFF | TRBJ1-4 | . | once | TRBV4-2